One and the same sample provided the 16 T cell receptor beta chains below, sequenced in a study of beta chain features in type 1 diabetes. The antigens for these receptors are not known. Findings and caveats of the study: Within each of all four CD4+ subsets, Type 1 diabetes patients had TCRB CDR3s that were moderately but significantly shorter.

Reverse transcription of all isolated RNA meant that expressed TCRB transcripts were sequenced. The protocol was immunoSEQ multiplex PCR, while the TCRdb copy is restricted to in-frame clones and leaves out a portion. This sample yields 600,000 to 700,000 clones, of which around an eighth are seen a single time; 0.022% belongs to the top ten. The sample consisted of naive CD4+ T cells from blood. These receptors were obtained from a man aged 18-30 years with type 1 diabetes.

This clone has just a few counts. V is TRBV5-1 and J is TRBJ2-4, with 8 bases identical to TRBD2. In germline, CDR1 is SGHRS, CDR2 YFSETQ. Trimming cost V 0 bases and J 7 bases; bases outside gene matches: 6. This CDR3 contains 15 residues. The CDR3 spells CASSLATGGPNIQYF. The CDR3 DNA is TGCGCCAGCAGCTTGGCCACGGGGGGGCCGAACATTCAGTACTTC.

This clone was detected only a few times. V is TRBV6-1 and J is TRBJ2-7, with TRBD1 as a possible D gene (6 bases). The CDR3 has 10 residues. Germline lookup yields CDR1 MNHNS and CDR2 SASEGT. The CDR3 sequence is CATGQPEQYF. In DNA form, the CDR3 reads TGTGCTACCGGACAGCCCGAGCAGTACTTC.

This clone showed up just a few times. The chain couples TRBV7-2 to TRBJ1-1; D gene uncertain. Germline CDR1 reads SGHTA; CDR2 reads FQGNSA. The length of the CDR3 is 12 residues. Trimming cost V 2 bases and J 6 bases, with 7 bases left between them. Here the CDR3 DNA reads TGTGCCAGCAGCTTAAGAGGGCCTGAAGCTTTCTTT. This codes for CASSLRGPEAFF.

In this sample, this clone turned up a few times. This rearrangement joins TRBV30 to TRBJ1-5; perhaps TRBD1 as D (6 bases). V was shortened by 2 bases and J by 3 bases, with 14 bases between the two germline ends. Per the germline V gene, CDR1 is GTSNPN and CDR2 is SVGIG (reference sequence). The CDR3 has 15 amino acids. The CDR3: CAWSISGGVNQPQHF. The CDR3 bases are TGTGCCTGGAGTATCTCGGGGGGCGTCAATCAGCCCCAGCATTTT.

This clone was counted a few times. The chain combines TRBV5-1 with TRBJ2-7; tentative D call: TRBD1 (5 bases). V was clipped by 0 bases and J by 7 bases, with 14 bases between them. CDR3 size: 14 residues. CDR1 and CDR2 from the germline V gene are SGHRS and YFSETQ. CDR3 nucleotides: TGCGCCAGCAGCTTGGAGGCAGGGTGGAAGGAGCAGTACTTC. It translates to CASSLEAGWKEQYF. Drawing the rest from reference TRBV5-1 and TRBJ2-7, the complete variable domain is KAGVTQTPRYLIKTRGQQVTLSCSPISGHRSVSWYQQTPGQGLQFLFEYFSETQRNKGNFPGRFSGRQFSNSRSEMNVSTLELGDSALYLCASSLEAGWKEQYFGPGTRLTVT.

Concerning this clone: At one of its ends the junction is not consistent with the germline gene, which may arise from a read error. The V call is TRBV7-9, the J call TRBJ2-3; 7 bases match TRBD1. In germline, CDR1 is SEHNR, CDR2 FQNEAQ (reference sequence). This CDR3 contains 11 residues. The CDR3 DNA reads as TGTGCCAGCAGCTCTGGGACAGAAACCCCTTTT. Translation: CASSSGTETPF.

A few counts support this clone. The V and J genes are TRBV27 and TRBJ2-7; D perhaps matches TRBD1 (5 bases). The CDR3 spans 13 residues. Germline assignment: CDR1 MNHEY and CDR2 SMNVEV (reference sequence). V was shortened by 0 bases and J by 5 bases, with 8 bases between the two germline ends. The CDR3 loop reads CASSLSVGDEQYF. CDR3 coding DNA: TGTGCCAGCAGTTTATCAGTAGGGGACGAGCAGTACTTC.

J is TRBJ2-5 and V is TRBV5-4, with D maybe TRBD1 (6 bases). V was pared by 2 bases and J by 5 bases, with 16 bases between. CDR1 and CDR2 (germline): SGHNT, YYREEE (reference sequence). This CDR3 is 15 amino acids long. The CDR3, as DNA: TGTGCCAGCAGCTTAGGGGGACAAAAAGTGGAGACCCAGTACTTC. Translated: CASSLGGQKVETQYF.

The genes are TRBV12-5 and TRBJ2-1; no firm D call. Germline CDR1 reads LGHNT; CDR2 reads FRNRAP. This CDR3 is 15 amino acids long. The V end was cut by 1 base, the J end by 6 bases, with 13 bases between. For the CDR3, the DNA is TGTGCTAGTGGTTTGGGACCTCTCCCCGCCAATGAGCAGTTCTTC. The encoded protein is CASGLGPLPANEQFF.

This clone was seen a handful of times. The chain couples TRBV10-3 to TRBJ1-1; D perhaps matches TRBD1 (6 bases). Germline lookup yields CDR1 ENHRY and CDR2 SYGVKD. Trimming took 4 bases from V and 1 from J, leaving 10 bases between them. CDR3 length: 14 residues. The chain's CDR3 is CAISGQGRNTEAFF. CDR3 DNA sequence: TGTGCCATCAGTGGGCAGGGGAGGAACACTGAAGCTTTCTTT.

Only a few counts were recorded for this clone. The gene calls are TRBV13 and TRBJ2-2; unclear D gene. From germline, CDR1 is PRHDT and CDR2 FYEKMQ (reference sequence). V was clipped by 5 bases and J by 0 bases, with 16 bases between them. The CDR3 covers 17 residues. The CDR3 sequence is CASSRSIGRTNTGELFF. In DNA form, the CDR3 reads TGTGCCAGCAGCCGATCAATCGGAAGAACGAACACCGGGGAGCTGTTTTTT.

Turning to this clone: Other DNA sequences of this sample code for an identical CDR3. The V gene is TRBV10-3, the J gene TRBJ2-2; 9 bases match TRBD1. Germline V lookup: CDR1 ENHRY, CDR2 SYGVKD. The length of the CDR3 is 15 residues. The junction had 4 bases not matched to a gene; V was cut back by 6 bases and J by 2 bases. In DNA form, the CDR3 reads TGTGCCATCAGCCCGGGACAGGGCAACACCGGGGAGCTGTTTTTT. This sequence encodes CAISPGQGNTGELFF.

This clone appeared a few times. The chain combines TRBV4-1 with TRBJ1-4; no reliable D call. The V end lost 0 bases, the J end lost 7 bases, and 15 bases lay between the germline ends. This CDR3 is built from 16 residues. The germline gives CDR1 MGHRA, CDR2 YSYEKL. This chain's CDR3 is CASSQEKAAAGEKLFF. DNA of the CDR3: TGCGCCAGCAGCCAAGAAAAGGCCGCGGCGGGTGAAAAACTGTTTTTT.

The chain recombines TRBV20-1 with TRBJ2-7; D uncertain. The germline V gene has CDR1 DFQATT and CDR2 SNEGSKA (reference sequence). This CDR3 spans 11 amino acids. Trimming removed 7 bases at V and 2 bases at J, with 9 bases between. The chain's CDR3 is CSGWQTYEQYF. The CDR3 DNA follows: TGCAGTGGGTGGCAGACCTACGAGCAGTACTTC.

CDR3 DNA: TGTGCCAGCAGCCCAGGGTGGATCCCAGATACGCAGTATTTT. It translates to CASSPGWIPDTQYF. The rearrangement links TRBV7-2 to TRBJ2-3; a weak D match, TRBD1 (5 bases). The V gene's germline CDR1 is SGHTA and CDR2 FQGNSA. This CDR3 comprises 14 residues. V shed 5 bases and J shed 4 bases, with 13 bases lying between them.

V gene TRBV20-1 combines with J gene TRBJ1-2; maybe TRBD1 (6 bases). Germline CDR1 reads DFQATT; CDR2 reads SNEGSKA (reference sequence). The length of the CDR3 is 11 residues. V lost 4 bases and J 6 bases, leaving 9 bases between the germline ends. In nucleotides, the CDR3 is TGCAGTGCTATTCACAGGGATGGCTACACCTTC. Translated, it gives CSAIHRDGYTF.